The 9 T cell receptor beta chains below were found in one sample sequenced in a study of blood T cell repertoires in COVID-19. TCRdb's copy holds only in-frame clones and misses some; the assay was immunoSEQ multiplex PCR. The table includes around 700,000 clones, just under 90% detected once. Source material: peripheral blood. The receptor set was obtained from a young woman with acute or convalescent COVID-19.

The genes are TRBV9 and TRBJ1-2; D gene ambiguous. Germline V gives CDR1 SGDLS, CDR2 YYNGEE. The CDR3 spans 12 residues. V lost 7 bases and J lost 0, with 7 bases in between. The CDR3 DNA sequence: TGTGCCAGCGGGCAGACTAACTATGGCTACACCTTC. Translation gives CASGQTNYGYTF.

DNA for the CDR3: TGTGCCAGCAGCCAATCGGGTTCCTACGAGCAGTACTTC. It encodes CASSQSGSYEQYF. The chain combines TRBV3-1 (or the pseudogene TRBV3-2) with TRBJ2-7, with D unclear. Deletions cut 2 bases from V and 1 base from J, with 6 bases between. Germline V gene data show CDR1 as LGHDT and CDR2 as YNNKEL (reference sequence). There are 13 residues in the CDR3.

Here the CDR3 reads CASTFGRGYGYTF. CDR3 nucleotide sequence: TGTGCCAGCACCTTTGGGCGTGGGTATGGCTACACCTTC. The chain uses TRBV3-1 (or the pseudogene TRBV3-2) and TRBJ1-2, with D unclear. Trimming left V 7 bases short and J 5 bases short, with 14 bases between. The CDR3 runs to 13 residues. Germline-derived CDR1 and CDR2 are LGHDT and YNNKEL (reference sequence).

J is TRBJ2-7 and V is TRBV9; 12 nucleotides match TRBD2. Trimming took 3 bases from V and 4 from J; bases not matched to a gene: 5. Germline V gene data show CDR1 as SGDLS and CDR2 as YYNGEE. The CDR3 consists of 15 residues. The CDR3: CASSARTSGEYEQYF. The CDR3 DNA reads TGTGCCAGCAGCGCCCGGACTAGCGGGGAGTACGAGCAGTACTTC. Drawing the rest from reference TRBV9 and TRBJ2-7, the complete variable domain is DSGVTQTPKHLITATGQRVTLRCSPRSGDLSVYWYQQSLDQGLQFLIQYYNGEERAKGNILERFSAQQFPDLHSELNLSSLELGDSALYFCASSARTSGEYEQYFGPGTRLTVT.

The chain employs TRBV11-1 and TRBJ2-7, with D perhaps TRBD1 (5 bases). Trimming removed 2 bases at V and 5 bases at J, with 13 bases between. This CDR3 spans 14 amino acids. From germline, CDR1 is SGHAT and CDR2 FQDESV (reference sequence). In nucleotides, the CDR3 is TGTGCCAGCAGCTTAAGGGGAAGGGATAACGAGCAGTACTTC. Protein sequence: CASSLRGRDNEQYF.

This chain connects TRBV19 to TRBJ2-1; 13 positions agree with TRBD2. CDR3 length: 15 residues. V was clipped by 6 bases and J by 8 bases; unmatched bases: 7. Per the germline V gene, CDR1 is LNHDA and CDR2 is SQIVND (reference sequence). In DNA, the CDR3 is TGTGCCAGTAGGCGGACTAGCGGGGGAGTGTATGAGCAGTTCTTC. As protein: CASRRTSGGVYEQFF.

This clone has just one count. The chain's CDR3 is CASSWRDSQLNTEAFF. The CDR3 DNA reads TGCGCCAGCAGCTGGAGGGATTCCCAATTGAACACTGAAGCTTTCTTT. The chain combines TRBV5-1 with TRBJ1-1; D unresolved. Trimming removed 3 bases at V and 0 bases at J, with 15 bases between. CDR1 is SGHRS, CDR2 YFSETQ, per germline. The CDR3 is 16 residues long.

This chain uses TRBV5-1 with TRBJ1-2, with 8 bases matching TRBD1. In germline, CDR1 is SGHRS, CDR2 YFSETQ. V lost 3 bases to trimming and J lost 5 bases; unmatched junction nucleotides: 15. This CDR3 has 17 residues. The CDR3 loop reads CASSSYPVGTGAYGYTF. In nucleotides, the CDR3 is TGCGCCAGCAGCTCATACCCCGTGGGGACAGGAGCATATGGCTACACCTTC. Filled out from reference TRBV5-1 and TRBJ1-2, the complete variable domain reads KAGVTQTPRYLIKTRGQQVTLSCSPISGHRSVSWYQQTPGQGLQFLFEYFSETQRNKGNFPGRFSGRQFSNSRSEMNVSTLELGDSALYLCASSSYPVGTGAYGYTFGSGTRLTVV.

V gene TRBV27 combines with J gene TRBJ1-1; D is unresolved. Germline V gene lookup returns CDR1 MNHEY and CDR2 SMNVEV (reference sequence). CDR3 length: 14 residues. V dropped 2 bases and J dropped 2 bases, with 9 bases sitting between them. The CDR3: CASSLTRANTEAFF. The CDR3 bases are TGTGCCAGCAGTTTAACTAGAGCCAACACTGAAGCTTTCTTT.